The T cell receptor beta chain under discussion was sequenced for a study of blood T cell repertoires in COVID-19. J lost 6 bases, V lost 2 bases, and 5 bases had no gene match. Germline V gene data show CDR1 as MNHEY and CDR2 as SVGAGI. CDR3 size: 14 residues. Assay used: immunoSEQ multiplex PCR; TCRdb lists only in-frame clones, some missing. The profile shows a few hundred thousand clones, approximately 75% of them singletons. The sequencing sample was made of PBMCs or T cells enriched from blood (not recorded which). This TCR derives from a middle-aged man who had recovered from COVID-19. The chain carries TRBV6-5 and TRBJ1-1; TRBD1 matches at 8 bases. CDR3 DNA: TGTGCCAGCAGTTACGACAGGGGAGGGTCTGAAGCTTTCTTT. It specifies CASSYDRGGSEAFF.